This T cell receptor beta chain comes out of a study of CD8+CD57+ T cells in acquired aplastic anemia. The wider study: Sorting CD4+ and CD8+ cells gave DNA averaging roughly 3.2 ug.

All patients picked for sequencing had shown, by flow cytometry, an expansion of CD8+CD57+ cells. The table lists this clonotype with a count of one. Germline-derived CDR1 and CDR2 are SGHRS and YFSETQ. This CDR3 comprises 12 residues. The germline V and J ends were trimmed by 2 bases and 4 bases, with 4 bases remaining between them. For CDR3 and TCR beta VDJ profiling, genomic DNA was the template used. TCRdb passed the reads through MiXCR, listing each CDR3 protein once. The table lists over 250,000 distinct CDR3 sequences, about three fifths of them singletons. Sequences were obtained from sorted CD4+, CD8+, or CD8+CD57+ T cells (not recorded which) from PBMCs. The chain combines TRBV5-1 with TRBJ1-3; D is undetermined. This receptor was identified in a human donor with aplastic anemia. The CDR3 DNA reads as TGCGCCAGCAGCTTCGACGGAAACACCATATATTTT. This translates into CASSFDGNTIYF.